The clone carrying this TCR beta chain was detected a few times. The data derive from a study of blood T cell repertoires in COVID-19. Across the study: Sites across the United States, Italy and Spain contributed samples from acute and convalescent COVID-19. T cells, B-cell-depleted T cells, or PBMCs supplied cDNA or gDNA.

Germline assignment: CDR1 SEHNR and CDR2 FQNEAQ (reference sequence). The trim removed 4 bases at V and 0 bases at J, leaving 5 bases unmatched. The CDR3 sequence is 15 residues long. Authors' data handling: Quantification of nucleated cells was approximated via reference gene primer amplification. TCRdb keeps only in-frame clones here, not all; method: immunoSEQ multiplex PCR. D and trimming were read from the DNA, whereas the V and J calls and clone size are those reported in that table. Of about 120,000 clones listed, more than 85% were seen once; the top ten hold 15% to 20%. J is TRBJ2-7 and V is TRBV7-9; 8 nucleotides agree with TRBD1. The receptor was derived from a human donor with acute or convalescent COVID-19. The donor label of this sample is uncertain. The material sequenced was peripheral blood. The CDR3 spells CASSSDRGSSYEQYF. The CDR3 DNA is TGTGCCAGCAGCTCTGACAGGGGAAGCTCCTACGAGCAGTACTTC.